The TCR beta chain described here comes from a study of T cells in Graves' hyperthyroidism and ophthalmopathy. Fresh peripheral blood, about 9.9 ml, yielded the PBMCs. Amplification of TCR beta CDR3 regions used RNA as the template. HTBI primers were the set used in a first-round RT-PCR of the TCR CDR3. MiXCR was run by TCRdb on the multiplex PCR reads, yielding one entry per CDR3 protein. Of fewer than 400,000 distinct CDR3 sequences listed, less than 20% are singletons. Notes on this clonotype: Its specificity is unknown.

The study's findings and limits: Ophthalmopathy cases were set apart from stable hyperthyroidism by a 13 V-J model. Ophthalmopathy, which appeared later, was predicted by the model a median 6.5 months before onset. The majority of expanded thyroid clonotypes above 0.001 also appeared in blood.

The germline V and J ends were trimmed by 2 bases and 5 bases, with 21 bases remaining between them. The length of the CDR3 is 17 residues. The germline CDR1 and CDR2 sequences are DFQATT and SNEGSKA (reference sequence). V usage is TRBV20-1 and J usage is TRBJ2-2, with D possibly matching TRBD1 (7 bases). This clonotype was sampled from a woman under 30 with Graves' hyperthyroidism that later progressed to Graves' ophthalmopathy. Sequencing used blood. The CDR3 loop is CSARTVGPGGRTGELFF. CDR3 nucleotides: TGCAGTGCTAGAACCGTAGGCCCAGGGGGGAGAACCGGGGAGCTGTTTTTT.